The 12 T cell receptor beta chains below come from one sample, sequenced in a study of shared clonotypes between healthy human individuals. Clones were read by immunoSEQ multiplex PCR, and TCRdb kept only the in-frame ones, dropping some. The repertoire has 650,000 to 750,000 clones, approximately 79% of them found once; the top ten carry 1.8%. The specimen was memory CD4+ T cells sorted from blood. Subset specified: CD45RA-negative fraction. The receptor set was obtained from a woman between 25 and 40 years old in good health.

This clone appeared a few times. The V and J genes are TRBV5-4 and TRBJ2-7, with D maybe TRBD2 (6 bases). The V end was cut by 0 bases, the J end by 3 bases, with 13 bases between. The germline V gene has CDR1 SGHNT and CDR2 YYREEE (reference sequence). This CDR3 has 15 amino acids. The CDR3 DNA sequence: TGTGCCAGCAGCTTGGCCGGTAGGCGGGGCTACGAGCAGTACTTC. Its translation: CASSLAGRRGYEQYF.

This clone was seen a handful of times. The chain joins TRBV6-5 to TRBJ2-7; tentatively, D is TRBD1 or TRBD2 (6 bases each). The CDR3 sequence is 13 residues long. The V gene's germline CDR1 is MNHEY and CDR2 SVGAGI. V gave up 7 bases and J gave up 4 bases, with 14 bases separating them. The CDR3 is CASKGGHSYEQYF. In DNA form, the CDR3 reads TGTGCCAGCAAGGGGGGACACTCATACGAGCAGTACTTC.

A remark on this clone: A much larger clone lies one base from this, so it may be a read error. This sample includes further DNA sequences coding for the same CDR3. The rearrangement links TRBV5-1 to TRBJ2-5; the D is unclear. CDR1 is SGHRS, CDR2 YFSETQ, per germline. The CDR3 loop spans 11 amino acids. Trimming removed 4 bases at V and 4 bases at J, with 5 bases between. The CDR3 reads CASSPGETQYF. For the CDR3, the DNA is TGCGCCAGCAGCCCCGGAGAGACCCAGTACTTC.

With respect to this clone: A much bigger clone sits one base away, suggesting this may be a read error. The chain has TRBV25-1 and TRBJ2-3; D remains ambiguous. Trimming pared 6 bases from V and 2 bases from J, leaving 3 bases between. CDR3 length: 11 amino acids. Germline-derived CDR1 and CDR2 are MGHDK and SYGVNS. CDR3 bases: TGTGCCAGCAGCCACACAGATACGCAGTATTTT. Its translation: CASSHTDTQYF. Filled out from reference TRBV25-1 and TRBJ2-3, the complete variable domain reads EADIYQTPRYLVIGTGKKITLECSQTMGHDKMYWYQQDPGMELHLIHYSYGVNSTEKGDLSSESTVSRIRTEHFPLTLESARPSHTSQYLCASSHTDTQYFGPGTRLTVL.

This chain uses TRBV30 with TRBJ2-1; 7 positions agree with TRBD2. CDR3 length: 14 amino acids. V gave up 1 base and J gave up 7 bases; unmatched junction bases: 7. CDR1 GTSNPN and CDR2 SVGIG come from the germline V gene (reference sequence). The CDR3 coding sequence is TGTGCCTGGAGTGCGGGGGGAGGCGGGAATGAGCAGTTCTTC. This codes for CAWSAGGGGNEQFF.

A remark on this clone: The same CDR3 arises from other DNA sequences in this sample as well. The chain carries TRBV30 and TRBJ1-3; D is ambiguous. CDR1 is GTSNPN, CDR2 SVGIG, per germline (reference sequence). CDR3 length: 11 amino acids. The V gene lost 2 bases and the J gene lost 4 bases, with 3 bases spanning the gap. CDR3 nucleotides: TGTGCCTGGAGTACCGGAAACACCATATATTTT. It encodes CAWSTGNTIYF.

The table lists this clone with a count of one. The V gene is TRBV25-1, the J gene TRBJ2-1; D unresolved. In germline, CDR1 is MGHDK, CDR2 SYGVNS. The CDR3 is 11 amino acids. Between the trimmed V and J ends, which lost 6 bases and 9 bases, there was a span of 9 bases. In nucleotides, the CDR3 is TGTGCCAGCAGAAGCTCCTTTGAGCAGTTCTTC. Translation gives CASRSSFEQFF.

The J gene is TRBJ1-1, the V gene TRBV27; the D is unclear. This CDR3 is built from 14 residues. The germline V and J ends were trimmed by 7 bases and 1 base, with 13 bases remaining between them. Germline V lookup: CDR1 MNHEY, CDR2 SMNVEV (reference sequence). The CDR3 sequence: CASTQDGSNTEAFF. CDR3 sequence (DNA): TGTGCCAGCACCCAGGACGGGTCGAACACTGAAGCTTTCTTT.

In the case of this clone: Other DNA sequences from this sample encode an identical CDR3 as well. In DNA form, the CDR3 reads TGCGCCAGCAGCTTGGGAACAGAGACCTACGAGCAGTACTTC. This encodes CASSLGTETYEQYF. This chain connects TRBV5-1 to TRBJ2-7; no definite D call. The V end was cut by 0 bases, the J end by 2 bases, with 9 bases between. CDR1 is SGHRS and CDR2 is YFSETQ in the germline V gene. The CDR3 length is 14 residues.

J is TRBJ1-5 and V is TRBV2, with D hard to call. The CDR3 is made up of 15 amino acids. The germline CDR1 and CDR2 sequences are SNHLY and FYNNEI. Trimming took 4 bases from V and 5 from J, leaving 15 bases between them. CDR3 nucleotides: TGTGCCAGCAGTGGGCCAACTGCACCTTATCAGCCCCAGCATTTT. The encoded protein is CASSGPTAPYQPQHF.

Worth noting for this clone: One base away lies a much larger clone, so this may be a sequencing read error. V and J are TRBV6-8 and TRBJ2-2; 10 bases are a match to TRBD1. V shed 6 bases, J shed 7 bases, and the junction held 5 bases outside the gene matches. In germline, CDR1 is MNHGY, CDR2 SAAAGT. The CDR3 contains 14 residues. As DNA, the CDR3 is TGTGCCAGCAGAGGACAGGGGGACATCGGGGAGCTGTTTTTT. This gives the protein CASRGQGDIGELFF.

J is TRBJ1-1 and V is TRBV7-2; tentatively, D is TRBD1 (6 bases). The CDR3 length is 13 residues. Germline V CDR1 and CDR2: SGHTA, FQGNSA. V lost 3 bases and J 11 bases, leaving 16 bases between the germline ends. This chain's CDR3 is CASSFHREGGAFF. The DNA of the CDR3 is TGTGCCAGCAGCTTCCACAGGGAAGGTGGGGCTTTCTTT.